These 22 T cell receptor beta chains were sequenced from one sample in a study of T cell changes during pregnancy in multiple sclerosis. Libraries were prepared by immunoSEQ multiplex PCR; TCRdb keeps only in-frame clonotypes and omits some of them. The sample includes about 110,000 clones, 92% of them seen just once. The sample was peripheral blood, taken in the third trimester of pregnancy. These TCRs come from a female donor with multiple sclerosis, enrolled in a pregnancy study.

The chain joins TRBV5-6 to TRBJ2-7; unclear D gene. V was clipped by 0 bases and J by 5 bases, with 12 bases between them. CDR1 SGHDT and CDR2 YYEEEE come from the germline V gene. The CDR3 is 14 amino acids. The CDR3 here is CASSLVPGSNEQYF. CDR3 DNA: TGTGCCAGCAGCTTGGTGCCGGGTAGCAACGAGCAGTACTTC.

The V call is TRBV11-1, the J call TRBJ2-1; 7 bases map to TRBD1. V shed 4 bases and J 3 bases; nucleotides not matched to a gene: 3. This CDR3 contains 14 residues. Germline-derived CDR1 and CDR2 are SGHAT and FQDESV (reference sequence). The CDR3 DNA reads TGTGCCAGCAGCTCTAGGGACAGCTACAATGAGCAGTTCTTC. This gives the protein CASSSRDSYNEQFF.

J is TRBJ2-5 and V is TRBV10-1, with 7 bases that match TRBD2. Germline trimming cut 2 bases from V and 2 bases from J; bases unmatched to any gene: 11. This CDR3 is 17 amino acids long. Germline V gene sequence: CDR1 WNHNN, CDR2 SYGVQD (reference sequence). CDR3 in amino acids: CASSERRAAGAQETQYF. The CDR3 DNA is TGCGCCAGCAGTGAGCGAAGGGCGGCGGGAGCACAAGAGACCCAGTACTTC.

The gene calls are TRBV6-5 and TRBJ1-3, with TRBD1 matching over 8 bases. The CDR3 has 16 amino acids. Germline CDR1 is MNHEY and CDR2 is SVGAGI. The ends lost 0 bases at V and 2 bases at J; junction bases unmatched: 3. CDR3 nucleotides: TGTGCCAGCAGTTACTCGTGGACAGGGACTGGAAACACCATATATTTT. It encodes CASSYSWTGTGNTIYF.

The chain uses TRBV27 and TRBJ2-2, with 9 bases aligning to TRBD1. The CDR3 is 14 amino acids. CDR1 is MNHEY, CDR2 SMNVEV, per germline (reference sequence). The V segment lost 3 bases and the J segment 10 bases; nucleotides outside the gene matches: 6. DNA for the CDR3: TGTGCCAGCAGTTTTCCGGGACAGGGAGAGGAGCTGTTTTTT. It codes for CASSFPGQGEELFF.

The CDR3 is CASRRGTGMESGYTF. CDR3 sequence (DNA): TGTGCCAGCCGACGGGGGACAGGAATGGAATCTGGCTACACCTTC. The J gene is TRBJ1-2, the V gene TRBV2, with 8 positions matching TRBD1. Trimming removed 8 bases from V and 7 bases from J; junction bases left unmatched: 15. This CDR3 has 15 amino acids. The germline gives CDR1 SNHLY, CDR2 FYNNEI.

The chain has TRBV2 and TRBJ1-1; perhaps TRBD1 as D (6 bases). CDR1 is SNHLY and CDR2 is FYNNEI in the germline V gene. V was cut by 5 bases and J by 1 base, with 17 bases left in between. The CDR3 runs 16 residues. CDR3 in DNA: TGTGCCAGCAGTAGACCCCGTACAGGGCAGAACACTGAAGCTTTCTTT. It encodes CASSRPRTGQNTEAFF. The entire variable domain, with the rest obtained from reference TRBV2 and TRBJ1-1, is as follows: EPEVTQTPSHQVTQMGQEVILRCVPISNHLYFYWYRQILGQKVEFLVSFYNNEISEKSEIFDDQFSVERPDGSNFTLKIRSTKLEDSAMYFCASSRPRTGQNTEAFFGQGTRLTVV.

This chain joins TRBV5-6 and TRBJ2-7, with D perhaps matching TRBD1 (6 bases). CDR1 is SGHDT and CDR2 is YYEEEE in the germline V gene. The CDR3 extends over 15 amino acids. The V gene lost 2 bases and the J gene lost 0 bases, with 12 bases spanning the gap. The DNA of the CDR3 is TGTGCCAGCAGCTTTACAGGGCTGAGCTCCTACGAGCAGTACTTC. This encodes CASSFTGLSSYEQYF.

This rearrangement joins TRBV18 to TRBJ1-5, with D unclear. Germline V gives CDR1 KGHSH, CDR2 LQKENI. The CDR3 is 16 amino acids. V lost 1 base, J lost 2 bases, and 12 bases lay in between. DNA for the CDR3: TGTGCCAGCTCACCACGAGGAGGTCGGGGCAATCAGCCCCAGCATTTT. Encoded protein: CASSPRGGRGNQPQHF.

The J gene is TRBJ1-2, the V gene TRBV28; 10 bases agree with TRBD1. Trimming cost V 6 bases and J 8 bases; bases outside gene matches: 9. The germline CDR1 and CDR2 sequences are MDHEN and SYDVKM. This CDR3 is built from 14 residues. The CDR3 bases are TGTGCCAGCAGACCCCGACAGGGGGCGCGAGGCTACACCTTC. Translating gives CASRPRQGARGYTF.

The rearrangement uses TRBV30 and TRBJ1-2, with D unresolved. This CDR3 comprises 12 residues. Germline-derived CDR1 and CDR2 are GTSNPN and SVGIG (reference sequence). Trimming cost V 7 bases and J 4 bases, with 13 bases left between them. The CDR3 region is CASHEVSYGYTF. CDR3 nucleotide sequence: TGTGCCTCCCATGAGGTTAGCTATGGCTACACCTTC.

The genes are TRBV27 and TRBJ2-5; weak D call: TRBD1 (5 bases). Germline V lookup: CDR1 MNHEY, CDR2 SMNVEV (reference sequence). V was trimmed by 3 bases and J by 5 bases, leaving 16 bases between them. The CDR3 extends over 15 amino acids. As DNA, the CDR3 is TGTGCCAGCAGTTTCTCCGTGGAAACAGGCGAGACCCAGTACTTC. Protein: CASSFSVETGETQYF.

The J gene is TRBJ1-1, the V gene TRBV14, with TRBD1 identical over 7 bases. The CDR3 is made up of 16 amino acids. Germline V lookup: CDR1 SGHDN, CDR2 FVKESK. V lost 2 bases and J lost 4; bases outside the gene matches: 10. In DNA, the CDR3 is TGTGCCAGCAGCCAACGGGAGACAGGGCTGGGCACTGAAGCTTTCTTT. It translates to CASSQRETGLGTEAFF. The whole variable domain, remainder taken from reference TRBV14 and TRBJ1-1, is EAGVTQFPSHSVIEKGQTVTLRCDPISGHDNLYWYRRVMGKEIKFLLHFVKESKQDESGMPNNRFLAERTGGTYSTLKVQPAELEDSGVYFCASSQRETGLGTEAFFGQGTRLTVV.

This sequence joins TRBV9 and TRBJ1-2, with 7 positions matching TRBD1. This CDR3 comprises 14 residues. V shed 4 bases and J 5 bases; nucleotides not matched to a gene: 8. CDR1 and CDR2 (germline): SGDLS, YYNGEE. As DNA, the CDR3 is TGTGCCAGCAGCCTTTGGGACAGCCTATATGGCTACACCTTC. Residues: CASSLWDSLYGYTF.

The chain is built from TRBV28 and TRBJ1-2, with no clear D. CDR3 size: 11 residues. Trimming removed 10 bases from V and 6 bases from J, with 12 bases in between. Per germline, CDR1 MDHEN and CDR2 SYDVKM. The CDR3 DNA sequence: TGTGCCATACGGAACGGGAATGGCTACACCTTC. It is translated as CAIRNGNGYTF.

The CDR3 bases are TGTGCCAGCAGCCAAGGGAGTATCCGCCAAGAAGAGACCCAGTACTTC. It encodes CASSQGSIRQEETQYF. This chain joins TRBV4-2 and TRBJ2-5; D gene uncertain. Germline CDR1 is LGHNA and CDR2 is YNFKEQ. The CDR3 runs to 16 residues. Trimming removed 1 base from V and 3 bases from J, with 15 bases in between.

The chain combines TRBV30 with TRBJ2-3; 14 bases match TRBD2. The CDR3 consists of 14 residues. CDR1 and CDR2 (germline): GTSNPN, SVGIG (reference sequence). The trim removed 5 bases at V and 5 bases at J, leaving 3 bases unmatched. CDR3 region: CAWGTSGSLDTQYF. The CDR3, as DNA: TGTGCCTGGGGGACTAGCGGGAGTTTAGATACGCAGTATTTT.

This chain's CDR3 is CASSSSGTGNYQPQHF. The DNA for the CDR3 is TGTGCCAGTAGTAGCTCCGGGACAGGGAATTATCAGCCCCAGCATTTT. This chain joins TRBV19 and TRBJ1-5; the match to TRBD1 covers 9 bases. This CDR3 is built from 16 residues. V was pared by 4 bases and J by 5 bases, with 9 bases of the junction left unmatched. Per the germline V gene, CDR1 is LNHDA and CDR2 is SQIVND (reference sequence).

The table lists this clone with a count of one. The rearrangement joins TRBV5-6 to TRBJ2-3; 7 bases fit TRBD2. The CDR3 loop spans 16 amino acids. V was clipped by 3 bases and J by 6 bases; unmatched bases: 13. Per the germline V gene, CDR1 is SGHDT and CDR2 is YYEEEE. The CDR3 region is CASSSSSGAGWDTQYF. The CDR3 DNA follows: TGTGCCAGCAGCTCCTCGAGCGGGGCCGGGTGGGATACGCAGTATTTT. Based on the CDR3 plus reference TRBV5-6 and TRBJ2-3, the full variable domain is DAGVTQSPTHLIKTRGQQVTLRCSPKSGHDTVSWYQQALGQGPQFIFQYYEEEERQRGNFPDRFSGHQFPNYSSELNVNALLLGDSALYLCASSSSSGAGWDTQYFGPGTRLTVL.

The chain recombines TRBV11-2 with TRBJ2-2; TRBD1 matches at 9 bases. Trimming at V came to 5 bases and at J to 7 bases, leaving 8 bases not matched to a gene. Germline V gives CDR1 SGHAT, CDR2 FQNNGV. The CDR3 spans 15 residues. DNA for the CDR3: TGTGCCAGCAGCCAGACAGGGGGAAGGATCGGGGAGCTGTTTTTT. It translates to CASSQTGGRIGELFF.

V and J are TRBV5-4 and TRBJ2-3; 9 nucleotides line up with TRBD1. Germline CDR1 SGHNT, CDR2 YYREEE (reference sequence). This CDR3 spans 15 amino acids. V was clipped by 2 bases and J by 1 base; unmatched bases: 2. CDR3 DNA: TGTGCCAGCAGCTTCAGGGACAGGGGCACAGATACGCAGTATTTT. Translation gives CASSFRDRGTDTQYF.

This clone was picked up one time. The rearrangement joins TRBV27 to TRBJ2-1; D unclear. The CDR3 is made up of 13 amino acids. Germline V lookup: CDR1 MNHEY, CDR2 SMNVEV (reference sequence). The V and J ends lost 3 bases and 5 bases respectively, with 8 bases between them. The CDR3 here is CASSFRENNEQFF. The CDR3 DNA sequence: TGTGCCAGCAGTTTCCGAGAGAACAATGAGCAGTTCTTC.